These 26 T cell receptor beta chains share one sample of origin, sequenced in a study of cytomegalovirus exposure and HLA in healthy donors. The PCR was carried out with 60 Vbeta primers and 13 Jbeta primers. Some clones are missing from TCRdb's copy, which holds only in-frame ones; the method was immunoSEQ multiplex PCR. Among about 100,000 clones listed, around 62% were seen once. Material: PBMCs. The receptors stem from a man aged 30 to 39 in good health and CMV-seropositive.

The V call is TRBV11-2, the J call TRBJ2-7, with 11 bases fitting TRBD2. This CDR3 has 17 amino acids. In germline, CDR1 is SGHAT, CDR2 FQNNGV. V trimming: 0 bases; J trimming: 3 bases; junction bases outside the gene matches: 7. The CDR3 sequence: CASSLDSGGAGIYEQYF. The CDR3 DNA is TGTGCCAGCAGCTTAGATAGCGGGGGGGCGGGGATCTACGAGCAGTACTTC.

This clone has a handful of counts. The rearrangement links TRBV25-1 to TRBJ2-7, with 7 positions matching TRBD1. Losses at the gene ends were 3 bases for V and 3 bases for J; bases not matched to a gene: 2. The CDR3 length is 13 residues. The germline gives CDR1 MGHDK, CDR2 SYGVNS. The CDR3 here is CASSEGTVYEQYF. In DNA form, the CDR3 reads TGTGCCAGCAGTGAGGGGACAGTCTACGAGCAGTACTTC.

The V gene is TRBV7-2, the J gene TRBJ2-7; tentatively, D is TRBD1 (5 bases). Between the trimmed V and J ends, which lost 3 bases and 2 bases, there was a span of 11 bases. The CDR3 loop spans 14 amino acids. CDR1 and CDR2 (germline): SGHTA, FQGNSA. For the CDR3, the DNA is TGTGCCAGCAGCTTCCGATTGGACACCTACGAGCAGTACTTC. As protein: CASSFRLDTYEQYF. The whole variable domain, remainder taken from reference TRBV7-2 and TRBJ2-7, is GAGVSQSPSNKVTEKGKDVELRCDPISGHTALYWYRQSLGQGLEFLIYFQGNSAPDKSGLPSDRFSAERTGGSVSTLTIQRTQQEDSAVYLCASSFRLDTYEQYFGPGTRLTVT.

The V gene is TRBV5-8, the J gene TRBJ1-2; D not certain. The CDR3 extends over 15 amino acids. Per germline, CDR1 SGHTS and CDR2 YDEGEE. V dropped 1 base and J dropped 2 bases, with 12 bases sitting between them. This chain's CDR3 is CASSLYGQANYGYTF. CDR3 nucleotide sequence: TGTGCCAGCAGCTTGTACGGTCAGGCCAACTATGGCTACACCTTC.

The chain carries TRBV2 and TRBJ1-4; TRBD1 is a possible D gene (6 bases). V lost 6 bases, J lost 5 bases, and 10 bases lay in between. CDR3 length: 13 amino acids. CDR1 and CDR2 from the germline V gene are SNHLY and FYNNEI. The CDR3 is CASRYRENEKLFF. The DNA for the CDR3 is TGTGCCAGCAGGTACAGGGAAAATGAAAAACTGTTTTTT.

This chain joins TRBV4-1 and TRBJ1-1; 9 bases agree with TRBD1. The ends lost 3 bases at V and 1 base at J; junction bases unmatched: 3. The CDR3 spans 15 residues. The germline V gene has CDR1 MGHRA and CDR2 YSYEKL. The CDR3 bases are TGCGCCAGCAGCCATGGACAGGGGACGAACACTGAAGCTTTCTTT. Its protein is CASSHGQGTNTEAFF.

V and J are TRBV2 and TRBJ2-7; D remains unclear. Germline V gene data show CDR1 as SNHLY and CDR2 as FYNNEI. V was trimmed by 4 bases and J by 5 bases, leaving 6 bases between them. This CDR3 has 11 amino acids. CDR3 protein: CASSVYHEQYF. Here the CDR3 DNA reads TGTGCCAGCAGTGTCTATCACGAGCAGTACTTC.

The CDR3, as DNA: TGTGCCAGCTCCCAGGATATCTTCCCAGGGGAACTTAACTATGGCTACACCTTC. Amino acid sequence: CASSQDIFPGELNYGYTF. The V call is TRBV18, the J call TRBJ1-2; perhaps TRBD1 as D (6 bases). Germline V gives CDR1 KGHSH, CDR2 LQKENI. The CDR3 has 18 residues. The V gene lost 6 bases and the J gene lost 1 base, with 24 bases spanning the gap.

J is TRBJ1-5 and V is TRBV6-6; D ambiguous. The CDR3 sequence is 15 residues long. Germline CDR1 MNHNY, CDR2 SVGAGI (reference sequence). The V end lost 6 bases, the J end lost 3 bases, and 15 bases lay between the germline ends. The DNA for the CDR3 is TGTGCCAGCAGCCTAGGTAGACCCGCCAATCAGCCCCAGCATTTT. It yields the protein CASSLGRPANQPQHF.

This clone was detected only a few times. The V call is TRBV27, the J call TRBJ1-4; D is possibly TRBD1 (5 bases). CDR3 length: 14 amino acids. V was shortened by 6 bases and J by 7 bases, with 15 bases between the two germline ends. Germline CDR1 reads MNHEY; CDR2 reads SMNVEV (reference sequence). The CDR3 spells CASSRFGGGEKLFF. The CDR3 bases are TGTGCCAGCAGCCGGTTTGGGGGAGGTGAAAAACTGTTTTTT.

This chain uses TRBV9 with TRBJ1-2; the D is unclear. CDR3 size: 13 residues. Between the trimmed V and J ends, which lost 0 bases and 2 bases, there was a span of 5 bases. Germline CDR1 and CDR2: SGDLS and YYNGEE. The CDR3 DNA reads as TGTGCCAGCAGCGTAGCACAGAACTATGGCTACACCTTC. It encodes CASSVAQNYGYTF.

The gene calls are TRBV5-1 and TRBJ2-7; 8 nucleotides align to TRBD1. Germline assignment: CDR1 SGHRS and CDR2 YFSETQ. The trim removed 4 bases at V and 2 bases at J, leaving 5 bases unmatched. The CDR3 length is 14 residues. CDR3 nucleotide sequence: TGCGCCAGCAGCACTCCGGGACAGGCCTACGAGCAGTACTTC. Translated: CASSTPGQAYEQYF.

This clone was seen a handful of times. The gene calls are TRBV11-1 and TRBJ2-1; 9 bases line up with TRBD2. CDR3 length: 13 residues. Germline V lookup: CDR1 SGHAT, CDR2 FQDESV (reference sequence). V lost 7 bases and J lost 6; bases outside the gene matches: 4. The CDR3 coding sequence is TGTGCCAGCACCGGGCGGGGGGGCAATGAGCAGTTCTTC. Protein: CASTGRGGNEQFF.

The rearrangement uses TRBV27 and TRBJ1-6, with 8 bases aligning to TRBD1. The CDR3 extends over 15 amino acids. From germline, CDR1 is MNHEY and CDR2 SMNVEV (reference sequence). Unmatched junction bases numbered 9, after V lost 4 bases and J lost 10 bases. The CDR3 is CASSSRTGSLSPLHF. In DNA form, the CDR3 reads TGTGCCAGCAGTTCCCGGACAGGGAGTCTCTCACCCCTCCACTTT.

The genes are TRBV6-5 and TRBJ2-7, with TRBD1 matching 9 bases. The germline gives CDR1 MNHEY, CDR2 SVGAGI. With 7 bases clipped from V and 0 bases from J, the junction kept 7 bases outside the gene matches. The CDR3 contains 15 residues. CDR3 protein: CASTLTGGTSYEQYF. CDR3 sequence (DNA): TGTGCCAGCACCCTGACAGGGGGGACCTCCTACGAGCAGTACTTC.

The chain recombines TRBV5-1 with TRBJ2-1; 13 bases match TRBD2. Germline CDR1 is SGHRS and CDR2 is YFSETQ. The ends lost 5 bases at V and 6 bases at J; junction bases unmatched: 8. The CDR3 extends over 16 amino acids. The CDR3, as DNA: TGCGCCAGCAGTCAGAGAACTAGCGGGGGGGCCAATGAGCAGTTCTTC. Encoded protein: CASSQRTSGGANEQFF. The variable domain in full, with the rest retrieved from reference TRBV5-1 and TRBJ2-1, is KAGVTQTPRYLIKTRGQQVTLSCSPISGHRSVSWYQQTPGQGLQFLFEYFSETQRNKGNFPGRFSGRQFSNSRSEMNVSTLELGDSALYLCASSQRTSGGANEQFFGPGTRLTVL.

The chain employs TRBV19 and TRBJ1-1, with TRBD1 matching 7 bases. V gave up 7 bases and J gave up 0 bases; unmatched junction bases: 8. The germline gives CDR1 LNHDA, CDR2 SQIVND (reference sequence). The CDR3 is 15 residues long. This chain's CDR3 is CASINRGVMNTEAFF. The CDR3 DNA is TGTGCCAGTATTAACAGGGGAGTCATGAACACTGAAGCTTTCTTT.

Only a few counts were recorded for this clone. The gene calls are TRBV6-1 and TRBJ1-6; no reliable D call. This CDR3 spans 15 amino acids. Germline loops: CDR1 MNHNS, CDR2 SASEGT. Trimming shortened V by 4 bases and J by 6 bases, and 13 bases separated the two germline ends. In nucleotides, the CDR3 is TGTGCCAGCAGTGGGCAGGCTTTCTCTAATTCACCCCTCCACTTT. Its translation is CASSGQAFSNSPLHF.

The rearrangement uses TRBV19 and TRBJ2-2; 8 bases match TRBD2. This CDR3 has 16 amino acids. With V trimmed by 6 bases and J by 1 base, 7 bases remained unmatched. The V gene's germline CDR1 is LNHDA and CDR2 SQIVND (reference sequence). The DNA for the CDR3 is TGTGCCAGTAGGGGGAGCGGGGGAGTGAACACCGGGGAGCTGTTTTTT. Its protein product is CASRGSGGVNTGELFF.

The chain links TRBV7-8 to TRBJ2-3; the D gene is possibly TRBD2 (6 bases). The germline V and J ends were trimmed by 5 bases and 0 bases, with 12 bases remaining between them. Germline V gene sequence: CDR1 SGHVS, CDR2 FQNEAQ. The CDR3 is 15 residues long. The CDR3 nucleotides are TGTGCCAGCAGCAACCGGGAGAAAAGCACAGATACGCAGTATTTT. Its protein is CASSNREKSTDTQYF.

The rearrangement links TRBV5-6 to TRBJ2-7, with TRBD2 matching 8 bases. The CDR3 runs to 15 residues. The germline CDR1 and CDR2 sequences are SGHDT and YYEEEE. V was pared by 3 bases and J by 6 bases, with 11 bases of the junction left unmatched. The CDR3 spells CASSSGTGGPAEQYF. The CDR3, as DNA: TGTGCCAGCAGCTCGGGTACGGGGGGGCCTGCCGAGCAGTACTTC.

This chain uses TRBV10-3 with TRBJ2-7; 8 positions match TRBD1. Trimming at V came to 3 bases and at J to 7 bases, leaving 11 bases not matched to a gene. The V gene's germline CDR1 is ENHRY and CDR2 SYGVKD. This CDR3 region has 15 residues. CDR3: CAISDQGQGAGEQYF. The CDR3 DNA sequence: TGTGCCATCAGTGATCAGGGGCAGGGGGCTGGAGAGCAGTACTTC.

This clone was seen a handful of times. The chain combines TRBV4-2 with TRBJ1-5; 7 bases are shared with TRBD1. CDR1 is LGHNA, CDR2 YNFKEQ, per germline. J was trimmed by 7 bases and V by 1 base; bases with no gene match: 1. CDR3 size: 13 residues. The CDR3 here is CASSQGTGQPQHF. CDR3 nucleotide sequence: TGTGCCAGCAGCCAAGGGACAGGACAGCCCCAGCATTTT.

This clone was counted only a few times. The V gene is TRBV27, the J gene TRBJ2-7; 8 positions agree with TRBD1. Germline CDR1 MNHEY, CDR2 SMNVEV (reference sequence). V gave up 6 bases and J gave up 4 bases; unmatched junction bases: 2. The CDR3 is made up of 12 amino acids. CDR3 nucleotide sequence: TGTGCCAGCAGAACAGGGGGGTACGAGCAGTACTTC. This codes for CASRTGGYEQYF.

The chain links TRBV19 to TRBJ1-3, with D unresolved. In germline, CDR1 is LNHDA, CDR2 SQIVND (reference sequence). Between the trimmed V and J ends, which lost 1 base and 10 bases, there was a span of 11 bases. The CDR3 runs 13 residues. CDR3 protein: CASSIVPGMTIYF. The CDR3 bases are TGTGCCAGTAGTATAGTGCCGGGGATGACCATATATTTT.

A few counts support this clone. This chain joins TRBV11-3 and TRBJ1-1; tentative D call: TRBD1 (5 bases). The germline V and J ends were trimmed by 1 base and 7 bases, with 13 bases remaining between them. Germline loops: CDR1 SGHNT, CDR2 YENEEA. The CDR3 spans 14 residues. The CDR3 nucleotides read TGTGCCAGCAGCTTAGGACGGGGGAGCGGTGAAGCTTTCTTT. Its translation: CASSLGRGSGEAFF. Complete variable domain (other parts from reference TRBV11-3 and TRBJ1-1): EAGVVQSPRYKIIEKKQPVAFWCNPISGHNTLYWYLQNLGQGPELLIRYENEEAVDDSQLPKDRFSAERLKGVDSTLKIQPAELGDSAVYLCASSLGRGSGEAFFGQGTRLTVV.